This TCR beta chain was sequenced during a study of shared clonotypes between healthy human individuals. The overall study: Donor ages ranged 18 to 49 years: a couple of women, a few men.

Researchers partitioned CD4+ cells into CD45RA+ naive and CD45RA-negative memory subsets. Whole-study results and caveats: The generation probabilities recorded for non-shared clonotypes fell below those of clonotypes shared by all four donors.

Details on this clone: Antigen specificity is unknown.

The data were produced by immunoSEQ multiplex PCR, yet TCRdb's version contains in-frame clones alone and is incomplete. The sample shows some 1,600,000 clones, 95% to 99% of them seen only once. This TCR came from a man aged 30-40 years in good health. Specimen: naive CD4+ T cells sorted from blood. Described subset: CD45RA+ positively selected.

CDR3 DNA sequence: TGCGCCAGCAGCTTGGCAGGTTTAGCGGGGACCACAGATACGCAGTATTTT. The encoded protein is CASSLAGLAGTTDTQYF. J is TRBJ2-3 and V is TRBV5-1; 8 bases are a match to TRBD2. Germline trimming cut 0 bases from V and 2 bases from J; bases unmatched to any gene: 8. The CDR3 is made up of 17 amino acids. Germline lookup yields CDR1 SGHRS and CDR2 YFSETQ. The entire variable domain, with the rest obtained from reference TRBV5-1 and TRBJ2-3, is as follows: KAGVTQTPRYLIKTRGQQVTLSCSPISGHRSVSWYQQTPGQGLQFLFEYFSETQRNKGNFPGRFSGRQFSNSRSEMNVSTLELGDSALYLCASSLAGLAGTTDTQYFGPGTRLTVL.